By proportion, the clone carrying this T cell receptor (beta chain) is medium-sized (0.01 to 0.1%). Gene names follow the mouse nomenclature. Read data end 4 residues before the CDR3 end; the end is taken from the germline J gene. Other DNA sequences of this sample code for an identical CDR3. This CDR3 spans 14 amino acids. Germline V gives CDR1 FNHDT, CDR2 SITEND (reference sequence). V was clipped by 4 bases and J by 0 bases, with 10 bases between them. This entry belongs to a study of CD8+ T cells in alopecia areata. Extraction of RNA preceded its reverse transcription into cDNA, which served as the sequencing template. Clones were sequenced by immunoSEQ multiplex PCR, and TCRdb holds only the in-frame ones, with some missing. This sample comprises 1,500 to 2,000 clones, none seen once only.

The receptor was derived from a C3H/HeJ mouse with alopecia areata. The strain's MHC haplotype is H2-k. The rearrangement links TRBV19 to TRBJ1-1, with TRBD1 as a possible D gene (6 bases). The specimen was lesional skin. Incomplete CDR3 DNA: TGTGCCAGCAGTCTACAGGGAGCAAACACA. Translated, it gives CASSLQGANT. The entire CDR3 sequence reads CASSLQGANTEVFF.